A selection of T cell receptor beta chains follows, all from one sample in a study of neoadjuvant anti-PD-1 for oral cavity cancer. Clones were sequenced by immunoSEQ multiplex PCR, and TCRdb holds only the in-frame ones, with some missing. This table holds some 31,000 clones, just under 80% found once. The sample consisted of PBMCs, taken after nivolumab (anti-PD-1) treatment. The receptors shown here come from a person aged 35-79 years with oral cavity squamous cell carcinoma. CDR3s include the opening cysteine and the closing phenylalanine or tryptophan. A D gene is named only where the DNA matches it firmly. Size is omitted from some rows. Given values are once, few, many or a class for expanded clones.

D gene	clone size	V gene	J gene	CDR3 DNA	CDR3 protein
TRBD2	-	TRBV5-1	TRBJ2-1	TGCGCCAGCAGCTTTACTAGCGGGGGGGCCCACAATGAGCAGTTCTTC	CASSFTSGGAHNEQFF
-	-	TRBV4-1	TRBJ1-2	TGCGCCAGCAGCCAAGCGGCAGGGGTAGTTAGAGGCTACACCTTC	CASSQAAGVVRGYTF
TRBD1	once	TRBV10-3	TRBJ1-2	TGTGCCATCAGTGAAGGGCAGGGGGATGGCTACACCTTC	CAISEGQGDGYTF
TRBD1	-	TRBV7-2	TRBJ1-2	TGTGCCAGCAGCTTAACCCCGGGACAGGGAAGATCTAACTATGGCTACACCTTC	CASSLTPGQGRSNYGYTF
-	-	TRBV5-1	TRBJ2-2	TGCGCCAGCAGCCAGGGACAAGCGAACACCGGGGAGCTGTTTTTT	CASSQGQANTGELFF
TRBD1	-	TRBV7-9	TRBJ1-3	TGTGCCAGCAGCTTGGAGGTCGGACAGGGAACTGGAAACACCATATATTTT	CASSLEVGQGTGNTIYF
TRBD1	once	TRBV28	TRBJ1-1	TGTGCCAGCACCTTAATGACAGGGATGAACACTGAAGCTTTCTTT	CASTLMTGMNTEAFF
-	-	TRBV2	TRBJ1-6	TGTGCCAGCAGTGCGGAGAGGAGTAATAATTCACCCCTCCACTTT	CASSAERSNNSPLHF
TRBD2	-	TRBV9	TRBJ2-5	TGTGCCAGCAGCGTAGGAGGGACTAGGGGAGAGACCCAGTACTTC	CASSVGGTRGETQYF
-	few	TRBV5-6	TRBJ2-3	TGTGCCAGCAGCGACCCCAGGGGCAGGGTAAAAAATACGCAGTATTTT	CASSDPRGRVKNTQYF
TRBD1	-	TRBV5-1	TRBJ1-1	TGCGCCAGCAGCACTCGGACAGGGGGCGCTTCCCGTACTGAAGCTTTCTTT	CASSTRTGGASRTEAFF
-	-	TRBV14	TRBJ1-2	TGTGCCAGCAGCCAAGATTTTTACTATGGCTACACCTTC	CASSQDFYYGYTF
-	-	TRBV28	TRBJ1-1	TGTGCCAGCAACCCCCACGCCGGGAACACTGAAGCTTTCTTT	CASNPHAGNTEAFF
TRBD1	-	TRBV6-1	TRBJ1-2	TGTGCCAGCAGTGGGGACAGGGGGTTCTATGGCTACACCTTC	CASSGDRGFYGYTF
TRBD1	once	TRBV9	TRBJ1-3	TGTGCCAGCAGCCCTGGACAGGGGGCGCAGGCCGGAAACACCATATATTTT	CASSPGQGAQAGNTIYF
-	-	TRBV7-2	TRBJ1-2	TGTGCCAGCAGCTTCGGACGGAACTATGGCTACACCTTC	CASSFGRNYGYTF
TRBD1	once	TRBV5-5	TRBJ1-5	TGTGCCAGCAGCTGGGACAGGGTGAATCAGCCCCAGCATTTT	CASSWDRVNQPQHF